The clone carrying this T cell receptor (beta chain) was recorded once. This CDR3 is built from 16 residues. Trimming shortened V by 1 base and J by 7 bases, and 19 bases separated the two germline ends. From germline, CDR1 is LGHDT and CDR2 YNNKEL (reference sequence). This sample stems from a study of blood T cell repertoires in COVID-19. Study details: Acute and convalescent COVID-19 samples came from the United States, Italy and Spain. The analysed material was cDNA or gDNA that came from T cells, B-cell-depleted T cells, or PBMCs.

The authors' processing: Estimation of nucleated cell counts was performed using reference gene primer amplification. The method was immunoSEQ multiplex PCR; TCRdb's version includes in-frame clones alone and lacks a portion of them. Clonal size and the V and J genes are those of that table, whereas D and trimming came from the DNA. The sample comprises 68,000 or so clones, 80% to 90% of which are singletons, and about 8.1% rests with the top ten. The TCR originated in a middle-aged man with active COVID-19. The sequencing input was peripheral blood. This chain connects TRBV3-1 (or the pseudogene TRBV3-2) to TRBJ1-1, with D possibly being TRBD1 (6 bases). The CDR3 loop is CASSQALGGQSGEAFF. For the CDR3, the DNA is TGTGCCAGCAGCCAAGCGCTGGGGGGGCAGAGTGGTGAAGCTTTCTTT.